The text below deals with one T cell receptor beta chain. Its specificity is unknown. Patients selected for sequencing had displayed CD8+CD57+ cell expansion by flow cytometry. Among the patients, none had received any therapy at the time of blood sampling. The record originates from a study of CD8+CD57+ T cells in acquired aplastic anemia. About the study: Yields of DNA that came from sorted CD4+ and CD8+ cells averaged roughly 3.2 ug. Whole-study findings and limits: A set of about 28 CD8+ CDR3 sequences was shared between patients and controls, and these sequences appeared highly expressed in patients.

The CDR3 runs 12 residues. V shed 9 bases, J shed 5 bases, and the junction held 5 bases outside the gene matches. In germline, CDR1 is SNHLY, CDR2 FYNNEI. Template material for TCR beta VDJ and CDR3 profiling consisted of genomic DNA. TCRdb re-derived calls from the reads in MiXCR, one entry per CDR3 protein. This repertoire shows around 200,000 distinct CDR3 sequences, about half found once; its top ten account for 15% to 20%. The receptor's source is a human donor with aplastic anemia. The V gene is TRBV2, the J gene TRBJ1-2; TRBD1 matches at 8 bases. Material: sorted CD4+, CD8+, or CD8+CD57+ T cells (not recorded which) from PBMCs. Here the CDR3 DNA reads TGTGCCAGACGAACAGGGGGTTATGGCTACACCTTC. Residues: CARRTGGYGYTF.